Described below is a single TCR beta chain sequence and its context. The antigen is undetermined. Measured with immunoSEQ multiplex PCR; TCRdb has only the in-frame clones, and not every one. Among some 7,000 clones listed, approximately 90% were seen once. The sample belongs to a study of T cells in lung cancer brain metastases. Background on the study: About 85% of the roughly 20 patients had a tobacco use history. General study results and limits: Unique productive clones were significantly fewer in brain metastases: median about 1,500 versus 4,200.

Source material: tumor tissue from the primary lung tumor. The clonotype originates from a man aged 50 or older with non-small cell lung cancer.

The CDR3: CASRGVGVKVF. In nucleotides, the CDR3 is TGTGCCAGCAGAGGGGTCGGGGTGAAGGTCTTT. V and J are TRBV21-1 and TRBJ1-1. TRBV21-1 is shown as a pseudogene. The CDR3 extends over 11 amino acids.